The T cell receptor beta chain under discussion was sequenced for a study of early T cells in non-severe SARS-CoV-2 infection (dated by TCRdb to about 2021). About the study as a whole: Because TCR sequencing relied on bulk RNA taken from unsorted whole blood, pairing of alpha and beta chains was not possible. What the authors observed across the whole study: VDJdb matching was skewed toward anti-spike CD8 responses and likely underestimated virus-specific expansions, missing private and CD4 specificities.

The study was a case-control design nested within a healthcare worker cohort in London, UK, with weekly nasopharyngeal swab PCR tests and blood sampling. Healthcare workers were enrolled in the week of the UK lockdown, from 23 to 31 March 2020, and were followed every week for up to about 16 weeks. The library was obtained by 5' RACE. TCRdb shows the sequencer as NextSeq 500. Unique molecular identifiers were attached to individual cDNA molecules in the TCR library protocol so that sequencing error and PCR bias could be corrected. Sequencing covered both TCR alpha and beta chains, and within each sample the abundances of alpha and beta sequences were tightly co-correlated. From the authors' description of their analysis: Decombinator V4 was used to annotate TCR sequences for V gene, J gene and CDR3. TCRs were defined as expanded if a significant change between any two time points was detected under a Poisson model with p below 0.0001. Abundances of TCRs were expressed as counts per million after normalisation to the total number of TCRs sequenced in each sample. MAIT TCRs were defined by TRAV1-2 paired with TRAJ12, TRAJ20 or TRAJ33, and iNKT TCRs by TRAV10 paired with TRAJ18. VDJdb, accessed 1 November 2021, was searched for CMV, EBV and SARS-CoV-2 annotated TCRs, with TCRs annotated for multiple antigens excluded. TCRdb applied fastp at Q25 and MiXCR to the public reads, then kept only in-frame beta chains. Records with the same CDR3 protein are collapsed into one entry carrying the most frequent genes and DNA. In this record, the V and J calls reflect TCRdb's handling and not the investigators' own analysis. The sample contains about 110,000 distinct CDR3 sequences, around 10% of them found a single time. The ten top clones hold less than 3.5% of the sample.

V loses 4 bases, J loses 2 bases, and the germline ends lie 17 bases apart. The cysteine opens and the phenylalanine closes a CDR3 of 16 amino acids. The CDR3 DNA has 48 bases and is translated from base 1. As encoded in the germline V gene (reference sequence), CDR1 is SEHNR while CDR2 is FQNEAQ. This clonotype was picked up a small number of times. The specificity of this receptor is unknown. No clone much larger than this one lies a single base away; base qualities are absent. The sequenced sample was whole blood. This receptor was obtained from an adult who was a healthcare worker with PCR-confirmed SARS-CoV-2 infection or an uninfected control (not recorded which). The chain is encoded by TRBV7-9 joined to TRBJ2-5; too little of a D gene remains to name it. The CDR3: CASSSSQEVRQETQYF. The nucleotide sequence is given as TGTGCCAGCAGCTCATCCCAAGAGGTCCGTCAAGAGACCCAGTACTTC.